The sequence of this T cell receptor (beta chain) was determined in a study of blood T cell repertoires in COVID-19. Study context: Sources were T cells, B-cell-depleted T cells, or PBMCs; the material itself was cDNA or gDNA.

Assay used: immunoSEQ multiplex PCR; TCRdb lists only in-frame clones, some missing. Here the sample spans around 250,000 clones, roughly 86% being singletons. Losses at the gene ends were 5 bases for V and 3 bases for J; bases not matched to a gene: 10. Germline CDR1 reads MNHEY; CDR2 reads SMNVEV (reference sequence). This CDR3 has 15 residues. This chain uses TRBV27 with TRBJ2-7; TRBD1 aligns across 7 bases. The receptor's source is a woman between 50 and 59 years old who had recovered from COVID-19. The sample was PBMCs or T cells enriched from blood (not recorded which). The DNA for the CDR3 is TGTGCCAGCAGTCTAAAGACCGGGACAGACTACGAGCAGTACTTC. Amino acids: CASSLKTGTDYEQYF.